This T cell receptor beta chain was found in a study of identical twins. This clonotype came up a few times. Its antigen is unknown. TCRdb re-analysed the 5' RACE reads in MiXCR, keeping a single row per CDR3 protein. In the table there are about 530,000 distinct CDR3 sequences, about a fifth of which are singletons. Findings and limits, study-wide: Not following the same donors, the study drew its conclusions from cross-sectional statistical analysis. Insertions ran lower in abundant cord blood beta clonotypes, though not in memory repertoires.

The sample also formed part of further work on yellow fever vaccine responses in identical twins.

The sequenced material came from CD4+ T cells sorted from blood. The clonotype originates from a woman in her late teens or twenties in good health.

This chain's CDR3 is CATTSGLAGGYEQFF. CDR3 sequence (DNA): TGTGCCACCACCTCGGGACTAGCGGGAGGATATGAGCAGTTCTTC. This rearrangement joins TRBV24-1 to TRBJ2-1, with TRBD2 identical over 15 bases. Per the germline V gene, CDR1 is KGHDR and CDR2 is SFDVKD. The V gene end was trimmed by 8 bases and the J gene end by 8 bases; junction bases not matched to a gene: 6. The CDR3 length is 15 residues.